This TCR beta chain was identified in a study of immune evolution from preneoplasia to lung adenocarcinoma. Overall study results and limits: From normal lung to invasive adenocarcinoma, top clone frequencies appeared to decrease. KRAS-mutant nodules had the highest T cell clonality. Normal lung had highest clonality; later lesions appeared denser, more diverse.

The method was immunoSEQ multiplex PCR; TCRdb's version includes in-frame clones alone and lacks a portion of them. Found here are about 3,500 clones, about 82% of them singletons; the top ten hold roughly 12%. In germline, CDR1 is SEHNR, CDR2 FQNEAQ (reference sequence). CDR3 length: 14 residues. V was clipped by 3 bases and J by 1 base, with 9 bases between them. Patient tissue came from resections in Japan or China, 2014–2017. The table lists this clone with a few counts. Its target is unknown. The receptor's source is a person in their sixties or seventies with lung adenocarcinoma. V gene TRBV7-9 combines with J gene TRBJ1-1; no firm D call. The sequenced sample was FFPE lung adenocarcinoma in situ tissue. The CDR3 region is CASSFEGSNTEAFF. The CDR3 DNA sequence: TGTGCCAGCAGCTTTGAGGGCTCGAACACTGAAGCTTTCTTT. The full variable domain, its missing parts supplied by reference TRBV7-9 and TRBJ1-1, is DTGVSQNPRHKITKRGQNVTFRCDPISEHNRLYWYRQTLGQGPEFLTYFQNEAQLEKSRLLSDRFSAERPKGSFSTLEIQRTEQGDSAMYLCASSFEGSNTEAFFGQGTRLTVV.